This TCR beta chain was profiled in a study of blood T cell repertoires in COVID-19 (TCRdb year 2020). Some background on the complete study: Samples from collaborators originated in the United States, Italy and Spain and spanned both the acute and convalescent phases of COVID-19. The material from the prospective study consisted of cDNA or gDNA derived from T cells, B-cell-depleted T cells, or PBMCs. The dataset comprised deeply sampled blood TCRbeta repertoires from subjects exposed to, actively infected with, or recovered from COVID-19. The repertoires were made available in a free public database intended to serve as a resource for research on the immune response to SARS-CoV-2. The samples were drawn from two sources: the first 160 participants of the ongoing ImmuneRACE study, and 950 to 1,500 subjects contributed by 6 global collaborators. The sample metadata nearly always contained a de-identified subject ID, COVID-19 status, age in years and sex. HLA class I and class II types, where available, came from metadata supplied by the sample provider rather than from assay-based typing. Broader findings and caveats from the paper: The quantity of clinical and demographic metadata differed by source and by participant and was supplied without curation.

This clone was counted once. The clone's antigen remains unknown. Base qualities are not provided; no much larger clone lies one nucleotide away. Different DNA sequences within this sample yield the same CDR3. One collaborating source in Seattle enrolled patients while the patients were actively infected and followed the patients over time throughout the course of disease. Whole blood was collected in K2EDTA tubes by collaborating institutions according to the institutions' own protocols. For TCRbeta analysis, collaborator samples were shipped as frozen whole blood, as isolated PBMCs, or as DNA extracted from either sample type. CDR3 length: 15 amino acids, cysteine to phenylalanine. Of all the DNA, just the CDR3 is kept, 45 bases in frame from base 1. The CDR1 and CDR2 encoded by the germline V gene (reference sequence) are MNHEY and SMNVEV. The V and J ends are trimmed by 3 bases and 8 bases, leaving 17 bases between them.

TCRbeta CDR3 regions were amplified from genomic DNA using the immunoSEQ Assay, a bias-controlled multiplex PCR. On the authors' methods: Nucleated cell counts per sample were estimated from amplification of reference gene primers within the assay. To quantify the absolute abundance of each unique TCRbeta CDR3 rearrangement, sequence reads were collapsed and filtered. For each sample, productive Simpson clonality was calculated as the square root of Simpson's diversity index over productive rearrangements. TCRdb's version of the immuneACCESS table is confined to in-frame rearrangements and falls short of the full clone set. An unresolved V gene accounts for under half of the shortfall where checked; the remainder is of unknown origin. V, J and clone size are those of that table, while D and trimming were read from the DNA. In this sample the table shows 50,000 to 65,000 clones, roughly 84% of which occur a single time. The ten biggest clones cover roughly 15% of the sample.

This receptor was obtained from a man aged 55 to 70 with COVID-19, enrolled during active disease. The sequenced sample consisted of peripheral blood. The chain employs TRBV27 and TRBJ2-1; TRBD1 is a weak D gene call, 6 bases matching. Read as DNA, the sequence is TGTGCCAGCAGTTTGGGCAGCGGCAGGGGTGATGAGCAGTTCTTC. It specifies CASSLGSGRGDEQFF.